The rows below give T cell receptor beta chains drawn from one sample of a study of radiation and T cells in renal cell carcinoma. The protocol was immunoSEQ multiplex PCR, while the TCRdb copy is restricted to in-frame clones and leaves out a portion. The table records some 80,000 clones, approximately 87% of them present only once. The sample was blood, taken from a patient whose treatment included radiotherapy and nephrectomy. The receptors here all came from an older woman with renal cell carcinoma. CDR3s include the opening cysteine and the closing phenylalanine or tryptophan. Each record gives: V gene, CDR3 length, CDR3 protein.

TRBV6-1 14 CASSDDRRSYGYTF
TRBV19 15 CASTPRGGFPYEQYF
TRBV12-5 14 CASGLGHGGDTQYF
TRBV10-3 15 CAISEASGAYNEQFF
TRBV11-2 15 CASSRLSGTATEAFF
TRBV15 15 CATSKGQADTGELFF
TRBV7-8 14 CASSLRRSTDTQYF
TRBV5-1 14 CASSLELGVGELFF
TRBV27 14 CASTFVSGGYGYTF
TRBV6-9 15 CASSFSQGADYGYTF
TRBV2 13 CASIPPGVHEQYF
TRBV18 14 CASSPGGHSYEQYF
TRBV4-1 15 CASSQLAGGPETQYF
TRBV5-1 14 CASKGEPSTDTQYF
TRBV5-5 14 CASSPGGKGYEQYF
TRBV6-6 15 CASQTAVSYNSPLHF
TRBV5-4 13 CASSFIPDRIQYF
TRBV19 14 CASSIRDWTQPQHF
TRBV5-5 13 CASSLGGYNEQFF
TRBV14 17 CASSQGPDVQWEDTQYF
TRBV2 11 CASSEKRAQYF
TRBV7-3 17 CASRPLPGQGSTGELFF
TRBV5-1 17 CASSPRTGRQLNTEAFF
TRBV11-2 13 CASSWTGLNEAFF
TRBV2 12 CASSGDTDTQYF
TRBV21-1 12 CASGQAYYEQYF
TRBV11-2 13 CASSLVVGNEQFF
TRBV29-1 13 CSARRDNNSPLHF
TRBV27 15 CASSATTRRLGGYTF
TRBV15 14 CATSYGGYTDTQYF
TRBV5-1 11 CASSTQETQYF
TRBV28 15 CASSSGTFGSYEQYF
TRBV5-1 18 CASSYGLALTGVTGELFF
TRBV5-1 17 CASSLALGPREVYGYTF
TRBV28 14 CASSLRGAGEKLFF
TRBV6-6 15 CASSSPGHMNTEAFF
TRBV4-1 17 CASSQGQGASGANVLTF
TRBV5-6 15 CASSLAGTGGHEQFF
TRBV5-1 17 CASSPFPDRVDTGELFF
TRBV28 12 CASSYSGNTIYF
TRBV7-8 15 CASSSPSQGPYGYTF
TRBV4-1 16 CASSRRQGGPNQPQHF
TRBV5-6 11 CASSFSYEQYF
TRBV5-4 16 CATTRWGGGLNSPLHF
TRBV11-2 16 CASSLDLPAGGETQYF
TRBV11-3 16 CASSLTPVAGTGELFF
TRBV7-2 14 CASSLIAGADTQYF
TRBV19 15 CATSPGGRFEETQYF
TRBV28 16 CASSLFLPEPNEKLFF
TRBV6-1 10 CATRRAEAFF
TRBV18 18 CASSPNTGTPTGGSKAFF
TRBV5-1 14 CASRGTGTNTEAFF
TRBV2 15 CASSVRGIGQNIQYF
TRBV29-1 12 CSVGVRPGEQYF
TRBV15 14 CATSRDRRIDVYTF
TRBV29-1 14 CSVTSGLPSDTQYF
TRBV19 17 CASTLGTGGITNEKLFF
TRBV19 14 CASTSGTNQETQYF
TRBV5-1 15 CASSWGQQLSWEQYF